This TCR beta chain was sequenced for a study of chemoradiotherapy in HPV16-positive cancers. Repeated repertoire sampling spanned the course of chemoradiotherapy. Assay used: immunoSEQ multiplex PCR; TCRdb lists only in-frame clones, some missing. The sample records about 15,000 clones, under 85% being singletons. Of note for this clone: Its antigen is currently unknown.

CDR1 SQVTM and CDR2 ANQGSEA come from the germline V gene. This CDR3 is 13 amino acids long. Trimming cost V 6 bases and J 4 bases, with 13 bases left between them. Study-level points and caveats: Functional assays defining HPV-specific T cells used only a couple of HPV16-positive patients. Better recurrence-free survival went with HPV-responsive T-cell expansion in HPV16-positive patients. Candidate HPV-specific clones and E7-related TCR motifs grew in tumor during treatment.

The source is a human donor with HPV-associated anogenital cancer. The chain uses TRBV29-1 and TRBJ2-1; D gene unclear. Collection of the sample occurred from a patient who underwent chemoradiotherapy. CDR3 residues: CSVISAGYNEQFF. The CDR3 DNA reads TGCAGCGTAATTAGTGCCGGTTACAATGAGCAGTTCTTC.